This T cell receptor beta chain was recovered during a study of cytomegalovirus exposure and HLA in healthy donors. Study-level findings and limits: An apparent linkage of common viral pathogens to several of the most significant clusters emerged in a later analysis. Rare sequences made up most TCRs, while some public TCRs were found in many donors.

In the PCR, 60 Vbeta and 13 Jbeta primers were used. The method was immunoSEQ multiplex PCR; TCRdb's version includes in-frame clones alone and lacks a portion of them. The table lists about 150,000 clones, around a tenth of them singletons. Details on this clone: Its antigen is as yet unknown.

Source material: PBMCs. The TCR sequence derives from a male donor in good health and CMV-seronegative.

CDR3 residues: CASSGYRGYNTEAFF. The DNA of the CDR3 is TGTGCCAGCAGCGGTTACAGGGGATATAACACTGAAGCTTTCTTT. This chain connects TRBV25-1 to TRBJ1-1; 7 bases agree with TRBD1. With V trimmed by 6 bases and J by 2 bases, 9 bases remained unmatched. Germline V gene data show CDR1 as MGHDK and CDR2 as SYGVNS. CDR3 size: 15 residues.